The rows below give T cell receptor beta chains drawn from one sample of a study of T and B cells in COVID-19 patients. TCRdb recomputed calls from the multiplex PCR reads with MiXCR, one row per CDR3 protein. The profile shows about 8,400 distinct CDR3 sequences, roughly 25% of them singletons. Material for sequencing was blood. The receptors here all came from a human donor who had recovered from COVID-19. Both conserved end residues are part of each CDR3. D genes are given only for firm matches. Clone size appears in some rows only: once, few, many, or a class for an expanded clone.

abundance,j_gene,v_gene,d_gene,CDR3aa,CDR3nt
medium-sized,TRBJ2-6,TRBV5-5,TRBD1,CASSSTGFSGANVLTF,TGTGCCAGCAGCTCGACAGGGTTCTCTGGGGCCAACGTCCTGACTTTC
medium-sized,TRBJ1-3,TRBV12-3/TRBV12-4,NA,CASSLVGWESGNTIYF,TGTGCCAGCAGTTTGGTGGGGTGGGAGTCTGGAAACACCATATATTTT
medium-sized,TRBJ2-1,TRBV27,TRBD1,CASSLADRDRNNEQFF,TGTGCCAGCAGTTTAGCCGACAGGGATCGGAACAATGAGCAGTTCTTC
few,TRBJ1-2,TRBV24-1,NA,CATSGPRPTGDGYTF,TGTGCCACCAGTGGCCCCCGACCGACAGGCGATGGCTACACCTTC
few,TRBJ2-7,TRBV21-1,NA,CASSPERPTYEQYF,TGTGCCAGCAGCCCAGAGCGCCCCACCTACGAGCAGTACTTC
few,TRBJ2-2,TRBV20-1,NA,CSARDRKGTGELFF,TGCAGTGCTCGCGACAGAAAGGGTACAGGGGAGCTGTTTTTT
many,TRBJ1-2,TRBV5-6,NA,CASNPRRGSYGYTF,TGTGCCAGCAACCCGCGGCGGGGCAGCTATGGCTACACCTTC
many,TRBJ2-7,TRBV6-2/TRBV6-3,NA,CASNMGGEQYF,TGTGCCAGCAATATGGGCGGCGAGCAGTACTTC
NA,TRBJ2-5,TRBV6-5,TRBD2,CASSRLAGGPETQYF,TGTGCCAGCAGCCGACTAGCGGGAGGGCCGGAGACCCAGTACTTC
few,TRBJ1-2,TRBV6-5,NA,CASTRGYSYGYTF,TGTGCCAGCACGAGGGGGTACTCCTATGGCTACACCTTC
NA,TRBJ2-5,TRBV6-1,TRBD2,CASSGTSGGAWETQYF,TGTGCCAGCAGTGGGACTAGCGGGGGGGCCTGGGAGACCCAGTACTTC
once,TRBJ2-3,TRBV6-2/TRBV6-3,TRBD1,CASSIQGADTQYF,TGTGCCAGCAGTATACAGGGGGCGGATACGCAGTATTTT
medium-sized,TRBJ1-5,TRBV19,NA,CASSSTTTAPQHF,TGTGCCAGTAGTAGTACAACGACCGCGCCCCAGCATTTT
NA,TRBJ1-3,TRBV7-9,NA,CASSLDWATTGNTIYF,TGTGCCAGCAGCTTAGACTGGGCGACCACTGGAAACACCATATATTTT
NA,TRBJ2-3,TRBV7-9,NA,CASSADGQSTDTQYF,TGTGCCAGCAGCGCCGATGGGCAGAGCACAGATACGCAGTATTTT
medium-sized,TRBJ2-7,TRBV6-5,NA,CASSYSVGQRAYEQYF,TGTGCCAGCAGTTACTCGGTAGGACAGCGAGCCTACGAGCAGTACTTC
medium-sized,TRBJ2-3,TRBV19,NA,CASSPDAWADTQYF,TGTGCCAGCTCCCCGGACGCGTGGGCAGATACGCAGTATTTT
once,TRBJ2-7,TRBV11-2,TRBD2,CASSYGLAGAYEQYF,TGTGCCAGCAGCTACGGACTAGCGGGGGCCTACGAGCAGTACTTC
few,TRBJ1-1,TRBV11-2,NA,CASSSLTPPANTEAFF,TGTGCCAGCAGCTCTTTAACACCTCCAGCGAACACTGAAGCTTTCTTT
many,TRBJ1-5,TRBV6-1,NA,CASSEALQGSGPQHF,TGTGCCAGCAGTGAAGCGCTTCAGGGGTCGGGGCCCCAGCATTTT